The entry below gives a single TCR beta chain sequence along with its context. The antigen is undetermined. Diagnoses were established using clinical symptoms, serum thyroxine and TRAb, thyroid ultrasound and orbital computed tomography. The data were taken from a study of T cells in Graves' hyperthyroidism and ophthalmopathy. Researchers amplified the TCR beta CDR3 regions from RNA transcripts. First-round RT-PCR of the TCR CDR3 relied on the HTBI primer set. TCRdb reprocessed the multiplex PCR reads via MiXCR and lists one record per CDR3 protein. In the table there are some 600,000 distinct CDR3 sequences, roughly 13% of which are singletons. The CDR3 runs 16 residues. Germline V gives CDR1 SGHTA, CDR2 FQGNSA. The V and J ends lost 4 bases and 3 bases, in that order; junction bases with no gene match: 10. Findings and caveats of the study: Most thyroid clonotypes with frequency above 0.001 were detected in blood. Ophthalmopathy was identified by the model a median about six months ahead of onset. Ophthalmopathy cases were set apart from stable hyperthyroidism by a 13 V-J model.

The sequenced sample was blood. This clonotype was sampled from a woman younger than 45 with Graves' hyperthyroidism that later progressed to Graves' ophthalmopathy. The chain is built from TRBV7-2 and TRBJ2-7, with 9 bases identical to TRBD2. CDR3 residues: CASSSLAGAAGYEQYF. CDR3 coding DNA: TGTGCCAGCAGCTCACTAGCGGGCGCGGCCGGCTACGAGCAGTACTTC.